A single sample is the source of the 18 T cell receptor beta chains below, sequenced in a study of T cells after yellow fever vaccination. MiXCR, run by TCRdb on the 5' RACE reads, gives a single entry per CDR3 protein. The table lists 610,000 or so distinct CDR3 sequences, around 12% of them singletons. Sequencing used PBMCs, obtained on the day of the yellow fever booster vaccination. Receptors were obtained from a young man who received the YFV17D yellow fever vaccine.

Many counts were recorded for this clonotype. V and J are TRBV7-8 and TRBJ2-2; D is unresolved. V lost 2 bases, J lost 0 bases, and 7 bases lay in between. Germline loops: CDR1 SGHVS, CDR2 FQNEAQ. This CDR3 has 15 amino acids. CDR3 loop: CASSLRHPNTGELFF. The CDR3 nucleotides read TGTGCCAGCAGCTTAAGACACCCGAACACCGGGGAGCTGTTTTTT.

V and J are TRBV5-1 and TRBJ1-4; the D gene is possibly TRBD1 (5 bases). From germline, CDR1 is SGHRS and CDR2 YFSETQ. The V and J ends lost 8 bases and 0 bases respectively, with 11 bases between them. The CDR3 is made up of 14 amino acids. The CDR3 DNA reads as TGCGCCAGTGGTCGGGGGGCAACTAATGAAAAACTGTTTTTT. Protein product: CASGRGATNEKLFF.

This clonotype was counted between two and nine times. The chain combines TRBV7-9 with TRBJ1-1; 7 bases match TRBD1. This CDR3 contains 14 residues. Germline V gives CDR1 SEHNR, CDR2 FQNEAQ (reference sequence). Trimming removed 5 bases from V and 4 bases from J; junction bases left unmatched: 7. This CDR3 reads CASSQTGHSTEAFF. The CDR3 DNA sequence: TGTGCCAGCAGCCAGACAGGGCACTCCACTGAAGCTTTCTTT.

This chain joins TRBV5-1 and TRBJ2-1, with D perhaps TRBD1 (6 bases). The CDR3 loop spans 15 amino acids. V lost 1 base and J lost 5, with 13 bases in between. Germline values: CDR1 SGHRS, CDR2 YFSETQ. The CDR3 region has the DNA TGCGCCAGCAGCTTGCTCCCGACAGGCAACAATGAGCAGTTCTTC. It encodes CASSLLPTGNNEQFF.

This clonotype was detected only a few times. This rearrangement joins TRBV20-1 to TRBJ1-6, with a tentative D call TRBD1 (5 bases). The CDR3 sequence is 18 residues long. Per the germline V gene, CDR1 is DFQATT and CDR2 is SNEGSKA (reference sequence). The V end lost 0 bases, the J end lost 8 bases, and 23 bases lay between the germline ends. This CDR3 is CSARDRSLIRGKYSPLHF. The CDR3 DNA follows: TGCAGTGCTAGAGATCGGTCTCTGATCCGGGGGAAATATTCACCCCTCCACTTT.

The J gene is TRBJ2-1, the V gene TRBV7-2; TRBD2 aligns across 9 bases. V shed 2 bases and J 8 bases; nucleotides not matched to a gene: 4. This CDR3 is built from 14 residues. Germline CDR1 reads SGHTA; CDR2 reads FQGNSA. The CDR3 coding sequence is TGTGCCAGCAGCTTATTAGCGGGAGTGGATGAGCAGTTCTTC. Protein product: CASSLLAGVDEQFF.

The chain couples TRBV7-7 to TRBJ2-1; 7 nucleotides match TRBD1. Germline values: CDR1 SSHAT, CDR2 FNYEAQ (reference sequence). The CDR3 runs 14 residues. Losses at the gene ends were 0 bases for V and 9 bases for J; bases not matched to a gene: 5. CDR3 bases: TGTGCCAGCAGCTTAGCTGAAGGGGGCGGTGAGCAGTTCTTC. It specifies CASSLAEGGGEQFF.

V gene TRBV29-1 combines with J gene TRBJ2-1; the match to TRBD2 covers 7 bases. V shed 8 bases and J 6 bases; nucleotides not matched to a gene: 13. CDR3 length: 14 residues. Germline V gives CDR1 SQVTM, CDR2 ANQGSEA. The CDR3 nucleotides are TGCAGCATCCCATCGGGGGAGGGCCGCAATGAGCAGTTCTTC. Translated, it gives CSIPSGEGRNEQFF.

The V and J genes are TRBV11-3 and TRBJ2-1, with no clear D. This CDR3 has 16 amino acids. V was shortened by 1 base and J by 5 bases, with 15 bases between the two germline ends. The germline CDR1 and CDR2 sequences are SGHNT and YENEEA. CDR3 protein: CASSLGVLGPHNEQFF. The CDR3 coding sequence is TGTGCCAGCAGCTTAGGGGTGCTAGGGCCGCACAATGAGCAGTTCTTC.

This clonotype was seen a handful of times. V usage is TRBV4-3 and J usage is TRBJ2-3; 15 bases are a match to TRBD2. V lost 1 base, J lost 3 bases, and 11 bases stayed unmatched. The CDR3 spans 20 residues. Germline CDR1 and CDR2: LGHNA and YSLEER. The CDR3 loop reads CASSQAAGLAGGPSTDTQYF. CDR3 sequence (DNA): TGCGCCAGCAGCCAAGCCGCCGGACTAGCGGGAGGGCCGAGTACAGATACGCAGTATTTT.

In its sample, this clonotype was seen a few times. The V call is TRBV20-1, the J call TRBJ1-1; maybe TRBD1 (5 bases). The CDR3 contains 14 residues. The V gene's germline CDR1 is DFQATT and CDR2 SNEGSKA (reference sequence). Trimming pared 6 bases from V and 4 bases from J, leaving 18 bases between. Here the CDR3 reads CSAPITGLITEAFF. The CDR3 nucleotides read TGCAGTGCCCCGATAACGGGACTCATCACTGAAGCTTTCTTT.

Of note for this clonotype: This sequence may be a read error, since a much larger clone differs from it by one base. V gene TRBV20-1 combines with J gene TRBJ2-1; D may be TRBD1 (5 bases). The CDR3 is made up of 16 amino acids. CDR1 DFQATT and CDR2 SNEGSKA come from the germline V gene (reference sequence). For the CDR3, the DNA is TGCTGTGCTGATAGGGGTAAAATCGACTCCTACAATGAGCAGTTCTTC. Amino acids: CCADRGKIDSYNEQFF.

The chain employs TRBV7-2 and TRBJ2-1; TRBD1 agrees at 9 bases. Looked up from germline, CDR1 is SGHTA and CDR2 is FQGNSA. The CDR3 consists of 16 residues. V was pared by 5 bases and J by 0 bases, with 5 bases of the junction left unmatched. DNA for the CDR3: TGTGCCAGCAGCACCGGACAGGGGAGCTCCTACAATGAGCAGTTCTTC. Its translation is CASSTGQGSSYNEQFF.

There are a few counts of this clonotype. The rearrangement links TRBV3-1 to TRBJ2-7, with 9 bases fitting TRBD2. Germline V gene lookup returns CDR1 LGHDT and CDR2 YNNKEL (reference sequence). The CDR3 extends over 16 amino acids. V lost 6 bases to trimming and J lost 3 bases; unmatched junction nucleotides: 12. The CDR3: CASSPRGSGSHYEQYF. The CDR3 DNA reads TGTGCCAGCAGTCCCCGTGGTAGCGGGAGTCACTACGAGCAGTACTTC.

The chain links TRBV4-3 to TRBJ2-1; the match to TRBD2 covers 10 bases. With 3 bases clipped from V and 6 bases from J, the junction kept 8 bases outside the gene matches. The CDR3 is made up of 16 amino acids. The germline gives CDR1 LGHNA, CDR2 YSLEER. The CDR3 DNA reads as TGCGCCAGCAGCCATGAGCTAGGACTAGCGGCCAATGAGCAGTTCTTC. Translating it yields CASSHELGLAANEQFF.

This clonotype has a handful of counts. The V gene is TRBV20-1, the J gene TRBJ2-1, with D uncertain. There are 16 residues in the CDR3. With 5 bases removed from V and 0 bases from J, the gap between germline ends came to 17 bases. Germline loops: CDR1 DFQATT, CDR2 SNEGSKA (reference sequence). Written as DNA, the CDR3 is TGCAGTGCTGAATATGGCAAGGGCGTCTCCTACAATGAGCAGTTCTTC. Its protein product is CSAEYGKGVSYNEQFF.

CDR3 in DNA: TGCAGCGTTGAAGTTTTTCCAGGGGAAGAGTATTTT. Its protein is CSVEVFPGEEYF. The chain links TRBV29-1 to TRBJ2-3; D is perhaps TRBD1 (6 bases). The V and J ends lost 1 base and 13 bases respectively, with 15 bases between them. The CDR3 consists of 12 residues. CDR1 is SQVTM, CDR2 ANQGSEA, per germline.

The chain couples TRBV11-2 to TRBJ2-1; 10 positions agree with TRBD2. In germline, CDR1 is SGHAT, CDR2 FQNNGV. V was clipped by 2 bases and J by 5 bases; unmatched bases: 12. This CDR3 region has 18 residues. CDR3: CASSLRLAGAAGHNEQFF. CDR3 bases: TGTGCCAGCAGCTTACGTCTAGCGGGGGCCGCCGGGCACAATGAGCAGTTCTTC.